The 20 T cell receptor beta chains given below trace back to one sample, sequenced in a study of T cell changes during pregnancy in multiple sclerosis. Clones were sequenced by immunoSEQ multiplex PCR, and TCRdb holds only the in-frame ones, with some missing. The sample consists of under 55,000 clones, just over 90% of them appearing once. The specimen was peripheral blood, collected in the second trimester of pregnancy. Source of these receptors: a female donor with multiple sclerosis, enrolled in a pregnancy study.

V usage is TRBV11-2 and J usage is TRBJ2-2, with D possibly matching TRBD2 (5 bases). Germline values: CDR1 SGHAT, CDR2 FQNNGV. V shed 2 bases and J shed 6 bases, with 10 bases lying between them. The CDR3 loop spans 14 amino acids. The CDR3 reads CASSLPDYPGELFF. DNA for the CDR3: TGTGCCAGCAGCTTACCAGACTACCCCGGGGAGCTGTTTTTT.

A remark on this clone: In the same sample, other DNA sequences code for this CDR3. The CDR3 sequence is CAWSVYGGSGTDTQYF. The CDR3 bases are TGTGCCTGGAGTGTATATGGCGGGAGTGGCACAGATACGCAGTATTTT. The chain recombines TRBV30 with TRBJ2-3, with TRBD2 matching over 7 bases. The junction had 7 bases not matched to a gene; V was cut back by 0 bases and J by 1 base. This CDR3 region has 16 residues. The germline gives CDR1 GTSNPN, CDR2 SVGIG (reference sequence).

V is TRBV25-1 and J is TRBJ2-4; D ambiguous. The CDR3 contains 17 residues. Germline V gene lookup returns CDR1 MGHDK and CDR2 SYGVNS. The V end was cut by 0 bases, the J end by 0 bases, with 12 bases between. CDR3 nucleotide sequence: TGTGCCAGCAGTGAATATTACGAGGATCTAGCCAAAAACATTCAGTACTTC. Protein product: CASSEYYEDLAKNIQYF.

Remarks on this clone: At one end the junction does not follow the germline gene, possibly because of a read error. The gene calls are TRBV29-1 and TRBJ1-1; D uncertain. This CDR3 region has 13 residues. Germline CDR1 and CDR2: SQVTM and ANQGSEA. The CDR3 coding sequence is TGCAGCGTTGAAGGAGGGTTGAAGACTGAAGCTTTCTTT. It translates to CSVEGGLKTEAFF.

By share of the sample, this clone is medium-sized. The V and J genes are TRBV28 and TRBJ1-1; D gene ambiguous. With 2 bases removed from V and 2 bases from J, the gap between germline ends came to 6 bases. This CDR3 region has 13 residues. Germline lookup yields CDR1 MDHEN and CDR2 SYDVKM. For the CDR3, the DNA is TGTGCCAGCAGTTTAGTTTTAAACACTGAAGCTTTCTTT. Translating gives CASSLVLNTEAFF.

V is TRBV5-1 and J is TRBJ1-4, with 7 bases lining up with TRBD1. V lost 2 bases to trimming and J lost 3 bases; unmatched junction nucleotides: 4. CDR1 and CDR2 from the germline V gene are SGHRS and YFSETQ. This CDR3 is 15 amino acids long. The chain's CDR3 is CASSFTGASNEKLFF. The CDR3 DNA sequence: TGCGCCAGCAGCTTTACAGGGGCTTCTAATGAAAAACTGTTTTTT.

This chain connects TRBV11-2 to TRBJ2-1; D remains unclear. Germline V gene sequence: CDR1 SGHAT, CDR2 FQNNGV. The CDR3 runs to 15 residues. Trimming removed 1 base at V and 8 bases at J, with 15 bases between. The CDR3 coding sequence is TGTGCCAGCAGCTTAGGGTTTAGCTCGAGCGATGAGCAGTTCTTC. It is translated as CASSLGFSSSDEQFF.

The V call is TRBV7-8, the J call TRBJ2-2, with TRBD2 matching 12 bases. The CDR3 contains 19 residues. CDR1 and CDR2 from the germline V gene are SGHVS and FQNEAQ. Germline trimming cut 2 bases from V and 2 bases from J; bases unmatched to any gene: 9. The CDR3 loop is CASSLSSGRAGGNTGELFF. The CDR3 coding sequence is TGTGCCAGCAGCTTATCTAGCGGGAGGGCCGGTGGAAACACCGGGGAGCTGTTTTTT.

This chain links TRBV25-1 with TRBJ1-4; D gene uncertain. The germline V gene has CDR1 MGHDK and CDR2 SYGVNS. Trimming removed 7 bases from V and 8 bases from J, with 17 bases in between. CDR3 size: 14 residues. CDR3 coding DNA: TGTGCCAGCAACTATTCGAACCATAAGGAAAAACTGTTTTTT. It specifies CASNYSNHKEKLFF. The whole variable domain, remainder taken from reference TRBV25-1 and TRBJ1-4, is EADIYQTPRYLVIGTGKKITLECSQTMGHDKMYWYQQDPGMELHLIHYSYGVNSTEKGDLSSESTVSRIRTEHFPLTLESARPSHTSQYLCASNYSNHKEKLFFGSGTQLSVL.

V gene TRBV19 combines with J gene TRBJ2-2; 11 bases are a match to TRBD2. J was trimmed by 1 base and V by 5 bases; bases with no gene match: 3. The CDR3 contains 16 residues. Per germline, CDR1 LNHDA and CDR2 SQIVND (reference sequence). CDR3 region: CASSYTSGRNTGELFF. The CDR3 nucleotides are TGTGCCAGTAGTTACACTAGCGGGAGGAACACCGGGGAGCTGTTTTTT. Using reference TRBV19 and TRBJ2-2 for the parts outside the CDR3, the full variable domain is DGGITQSPKYLFRKEGQNVTLSCEQNLNHDAMYWYRQDPGQGLRLIYYSQIVNDFQKGDIAEGYSVSREKKESFPLTVTSAQKNPTAFYLCASSYTSGRNTGELFFGEGSRLTVL.

This chain joins TRBV28 and TRBJ2-7; 10 bases are a match to TRBD1. CDR1 is MDHEN and CDR2 is SYDVKM in the germline V gene. The CDR3 totals 17 residues. V lost 9 bases to trimming and J lost 0 bases; unmatched junction nucleotides: 14. The CDR3 spells CARRSRDRGRSSYEQYF. For the CDR3, the DNA is TGTGCCAGGAGAAGCCGGGACAGGGGACGGAGCTCCTACGAGCAGTACTTC.

The rearrangement joins TRBV2 to TRBJ2-3; 7 bases match TRBD1. The CDR3 is 14 amino acids. J lost 4 bases, V lost 4 bases, and 5 bases had no gene match. The V gene's germline CDR1 is SNHLY and CDR2 FYNNEI. As DNA, the CDR3 is TGTGCCAGCAGTGCGACAGGGCAGGCAGATACGCAGTATTTT. Protein sequence: CASSATGQADTQYF.

The CDR3 DNA reads as TGCGCCAGCAGCGAAACGGGACAGAATGGCTACACCTTC. Residues: CASSETGQNGYTF. The chain carries TRBV5-1 and TRBJ1-2, with 7 bases matching TRBD1. CDR1 and CDR2 (germline): SGHRS, YFSETQ. The CDR3 is 13 amino acids. The V segment lost 4 bases and the J segment 6 bases; nucleotides outside the gene matches: 6.

The chain has TRBV5-4 and TRBJ2-7, with D hard to call. Per germline, CDR1 SGHNT and CDR2 YYREEE (reference sequence). Trimming stripped 0 bases from V and 0 bases from J, with 4 bases between. CDR3 length: 13 amino acids. The CDR3 DNA sequence: TGTGCCAGCAGCTTGGACTACTCCTACGAGCAGTACTTC. Amino acids: CASSLDYSYEQYF.

The chain links TRBV5-1 to TRBJ2-1; tentative D call: TRBD2 (5 bases). The CDR3 runs to 18 residues. The germline CDR1 and CDR2 sequences are SGHRS and YFSETQ. V lost 3 bases, J lost 2 bases, and 21 bases lay in between. The CDR3 reads CASSSRQSSPYTYNEQFF. The DNA for the CDR3 is TGCGCCAGCAGCTCTCGCCAATCTAGCCCATATACCTACAATGAGCAGTTCTTC. The variable domain in full, with the rest retrieved from reference TRBV5-1 and TRBJ2-1, is KAGVTQTPRYLIKTRGQQVTLSCSPISGHRSVSWYQQTPGQGLQFLFEYFSETQRNKGNFPGRFSGRQFSNSRSEMNVSTLELGDSALYLCASSSRQSSPYTYNEQFFGPGTRLTVL.

V gene TRBV6-6 combines with J gene TRBJ2-2; possible D gene TRBD2, 5 bases. V was cut by 2 bases and J by 4 bases, with 11 bases left in between. This CDR3 is built from 15 residues. Per germline, CDR1 MNHNY and CDR2 SVGAGI (reference sequence). CDR3 region: CASSYGRGGTGELFF. The CDR3 DNA reads TGTGCCAGCAGTTACGGGAGAGGAGGCACCGGGGAGCTGTTTTTT.

CDR3: CASSLYDTGELFF. The CDR3 DNA reads as TGCGCCAGCAGCTTGTATGACACCGGGGAGCTGTTTTTT. The J gene is TRBJ2-2, the V gene TRBV5-1, with D uncertain. CDR1 and CDR2 (germline): SGHRS, YFSETQ. The germline V and J ends were trimmed by 1 base and 3 bases, with 4 bases remaining between them. The CDR3 spans 13 residues.

The chain combines TRBV18 with TRBJ1-3; D unresolved. V was shortened by 2 bases and J by 0 bases, with 11 bases between the two germline ends. CDR1 is KGHSH, CDR2 LQKENI, per germline. The CDR3 contains 16 residues. As DNA, the CDR3 is TGTGCCAGCTCACCAATTTCCGGGGACTCTGGAAACACCATATATTTT. It yields the protein CASSPISGDSGNTIYF.

The chain joins TRBV2 to TRBJ1-2, with 7 bases matching TRBD1. This CDR3 spans 15 amino acids. V gave up 8 bases and J gave up 7 bases; unmatched junction bases: 16. CDR1 is SNHLY, CDR2 FYNNEI, per germline. The CDR3 reads CASGPRGEGAVGYTF. The CDR3 DNA reads as TGTGCCAGCGGACCTCGAGGTGAGGGGGCAGTTGGCTACACCTTC.

The V gene is TRBV9, the J gene TRBJ2-3; 8 bases line up with TRBD2. The CDR3 is made up of 15 amino acids. With 0 bases clipped from V and 2 bases from J, the junction kept 2 bases outside the gene matches. CDR1 is SGDLS and CDR2 is YYNGEE in the germline V gene. CDR3 coding DNA: TGTGCCAGCAGCGTAGCGGGAGGGATCACAGATACGCAGTATTTT. This translates into CASSVAGGITDTQYF.